Below are 30 T cell receptor beta chains sequenced from a single sample in a study of blood T cell repertoires in COVID-19. Assay used: immunoSEQ multiplex PCR; TCRdb lists only in-frame clones, some missing. The data contain around 160,000 clones, 75% to 90% of them singletons. The source material was peripheral blood. The origin of the receptors is a man older than 75 with acute or convalescent COVID-19.

This clone was seen a few times. The rearrangement uses TRBV28 and TRBJ2-7, with TRBD1 matching 9 bases. The CDR3 is made up of 16 amino acids. V lost 4 bases, J lost 2 bases, and 9 bases stayed unmatched. Per germline, CDR1 MDHEN and CDR2 SYDVKM. The CDR3 protein is CASSYKRQGVPYEQYF. The CDR3 DNA follows: TGTGCCAGCAGTTACAAAAGACAGGGGGTACCCTACGAGCAGTACTTC.

The rearrangement uses TRBV21-1 and TRBJ1-2; no DNA check was done on the table's D call, TRBD1. TRBV21-1 is a listed pseudogene. The CDR3 spans 18 residues. CDR3 region: CASSKGWGTATSDYGYTF. The CDR3 DNA reads as TGTGCCAGCAGCAAAGGGTGGGGGACAGCCACCTCGGACTATGGCTACACCTTC.

This chain links TRBV5-5 with TRBJ2-7; D may be TRBD1 (6 bases). This CDR3 region has 14 residues. V gave up 4 bases and J gave up 6 bases, with 17 bases separating them. Per germline, CDR1 SGHKS and CDR2 YYEKEE (reference sequence). For the CDR3, the DNA is TGTGCCAGCAGCATGACAGGTTGGGAAGGCGAGCAGTACTTC. Amino acid sequence: CASSMTGWEGEQYF.

The count of this clone is one. The V gene is TRBV3-1 (or the pseudogene TRBV3-2), the J gene TRBJ1-6; tentatively, D is TRBD1 (5 bases). Trimming left V 0 bases short and J 10 bases short, with 13 bases between. The CDR3 is 15 amino acids. Germline V lookup: CDR1 LGHDT, CDR2 YNNKEL (reference sequence). The CDR3 nucleotides are TGTGCCAGCAGCCAAGAGAGGACAAAACGGTCACCCCTCCACTTT. It specifies CASSQERTKRSPLHF.

The J gene is TRBJ2-1, the V gene TRBV9; no reliable D call. Germline V gene data show CDR1 as SGDLS and CDR2 as YYNGEE. V gave up 0 bases and J gave up 0 bases, with 7 bases separating them. This CDR3 region has 15 residues. CDR3 bases: TGTGCCAGCAGCGTAGACCAGGTCTCCTACAATGAGCAGTTCTTC. It yields the protein CASSVDQVSYNEQFF.

This clone was counted once. The chain's CDR3 is CASSPSRVQGGNYGYTF. CDR3 coding DNA: TGTGCCAGTAGTCCGTCCAGGGTTCAGGGAGGTAACTATGGCTACACCTTC. The chain has TRBV19 and TRBJ1-2, with D perhaps matching TRBD1 (5 bases). The CDR3 covers 17 residues. Looked up from germline, CDR1 is LNHDA and CDR2 is SQIVND (reference sequence). The V and J ends lost 5 bases and 1 base respectively, with 20 bases between them. Looking up the rest from reference TRBV19 and TRBJ1-2 gives the full variable domain: DGGITQSPKYLFRKEGQNVTLSCEQNLNHDAMYWYRQDPGQGLRLIYYSQIVNDFQKGDIAEGYSVSREKKESFPLTVTSAQKNPTAFYLCASSPSRVQGGNYGYTFGSGTRLTVV.

The chain has TRBV7-9 and TRBJ1-2; D perhaps matches TRBD1 (5 bases). The CDR3 has 16 residues. In germline, CDR1 is SEHNR, CDR2 FQNEAQ (reference sequence). The V end was cut by 3 bases, the J end by 2 bases, with 16 bases between. CDR3 DNA: TGTGCCAGCAGCTTGTGGGACTCCGCCGGGAACTATGGCTACACCTTC. Protein product: CASSLWDSAGNYGYTF. Together with reference TRBV7-9 and TRBJ1-2, the CDR3 gives the full variable domain: DTGVSQNPRHKITKRGQNVTFRCDPISEHNRLYWYRQTLGQGPEFLTYFQNEAQLEKSRLLSDRFSAERPKGSFSTLEIQRTEQGDSAMYLCASSLWDSAGNYGYTFGSGTRLTVV.

The chain combines TRBV28 with TRBJ2-5, with 7 nucleotides matching TRBD1. V was pared by 6 bases and J by 5 bases, with 6 bases of the junction left unmatched. The CDR3 has 13 residues. Germline V gives CDR1 MDHEN, CDR2 SYDVKM. CDR3 sequence: CASRPQGRETQYF. For the CDR3, the DNA is TGTGCCAGCAGGCCACAGGGGCGGGAGACCCAGTACTTC.

The table lists this clone with a count of one. This chain uses TRBV5-6 with TRBJ2-7; D perhaps matches TRBD2 (6 bases). The CDR3 loop spans 14 amino acids. Trimming took off 1 base at V and 3 bases at J, with 11 bases between the two ends. In germline, CDR1 is SGHDT, CDR2 YYEEEE. CDR3 sequence reads: CASSLRQGGYEQYF. The CDR3 DNA follows: TGTGCCAGCAGCTTGAGGCAGGGAGGCTACGAGCAGTACTTC.

The CDR3 DNA sequence: TGCAGCGTGGCCGCAGATACGCAGTATTTT. Amino acids: CSVAADTQYF. This chain joins TRBV29-1 and TRBJ2-3; D gene uncertain. Trimming took off 6 bases at V and 4 bases at J, with 5 bases between the two ends. This CDR3 is 10 amino acids long. The germline V gene has CDR1 SQVTM and CDR2 ANQGSEA.

There are a few counts of this clone. The V and J genes are TRBV7-9 and TRBJ1-5, with 8 bases that match TRBD1. V lost 3 bases and J lost 5; bases outside the gene matches: 3. CDR1 SEHNR and CDR2 FQNEAQ come from the germline V gene (reference sequence). The CDR3 is 14 amino acids. In DNA, the CDR3 is TGTGCCAGCAGCTTTGGACAGGGTGATCAGCCCCAGCATTTT. Protein: CASSFGQGDQPQHF.

The chain employs TRBV9 and TRBJ2-5; no reliable D call. The CDR3 covers 13 residues. V was trimmed by 0 bases and J by 2 bases, leaving 5 bases between them. In germline, CDR1 is SGDLS, CDR2 YYNGEE. Here the CDR3 reads CASSVGPQETQYF. The CDR3 DNA follows: TGTGCCAGCAGCGTAGGGCCACAAGAGACCCAGTACTTC.

The chain links TRBV6-1 to TRBJ1-1, with no clear D. Germline values: CDR1 MNHNS, CDR2 SASEGT. V lost 0 bases, J lost 1 base, and 6 bases lay in between. The CDR3 spans 14 residues. CDR3 sequence: CASSEARRNTEAFF. The CDR3 DNA reads TGTGCCAGCAGTGAAGCGAGAAGGAACACTGAAGCTTTCTTT.

The chain joins TRBV20-1 to TRBJ2-5, with 10 bases identical to TRBD2. The CDR3 length is 15 residues. V shed 3 bases and J 5 bases; nucleotides not matched to a gene: 9. Germline V gene sequence: CDR1 DFQATT, CDR2 SNEGSKA (reference sequence). The CDR3 DNA reads TGCAGTGCTAGTGGAGTAGCGGGGGGTGTTGAGACCCAGTACTTC. Protein product: CSASGVAGGVETQYF.

This chain links TRBV24-1 with TRBJ2-1; the match to TRBD2 covers 7 bases. V shed 7 bases and J 8 bases; nucleotides not matched to a gene: 7. CDR1 KGHDR and CDR2 SFDVKD come from the germline V gene. This CDR3 has 13 residues. The CDR3 DNA reads TGTGCCACCAGACGCGGGAGTACCCATGAGCAGTTCTTC. Its protein product is CATRRGSTHEQFF.

Only one count was recorded for this clone. This chain connects TRBV7-3 to TRBJ1-2, with TRBD1 matching 10 bases. V gave up 4 bases and J gave up 2 bases; unmatched junction bases: 7. The CDR3 totals 16 residues. CDR1 is SGHTA, CDR2 FQGTGA, per germline. The CDR3 sequence: CASSSAPGQGNYGYTF. The DNA for the CDR3 is TGTGCCAGCAGCTCTGCTCCGGGACAGGGGAACTATGGCTACACCTTC.

The chain joins TRBV3-1 (or the pseudogene TRBV3-2) to TRBJ2-7; 9 nucleotides agree with TRBD1. The CDR3 has 12 residues. After removal of 5 bases from V and 13 bases from J, the junction contained 9 bases not matched to a gene. From germline, CDR1 is LGHDT and CDR2 YNNKEL (reference sequence). The CDR3 bases are TGTGCCAGCAGCTCTTCCGGGACAGGGCAATACTTC. This gives the protein CASSSSGTGQYF.

This chain joins TRBV19 and TRBJ1-1, with D hard to call. With 1 base removed from V and 1 base from J, the gap between germline ends came to 7 bases. The CDR3 is made up of 14 amino acids. CDR1 is LNHDA, CDR2 SQIVND, per germline (reference sequence). The CDR3 DNA reads as TGTGCCAGTAGTATAGTGCGGGGGAACACTGAAGCTTTCTTT. Its translation is CASSIVRGNTEAFF.

The rearrangement uses TRBV19 and TRBJ2-3; tentatively, D is TRBD2 (5 bases). Between the trimmed V and J ends, which lost 1 base and 4 bases, there was a span of 12 bases. In germline, CDR1 is LNHDA, CDR2 SQIVND (reference sequence). The CDR3 has 15 amino acids. The CDR3 sequence: CASSIAGSYPDTQYF. The CDR3, as DNA: TGTGCCAGTAGTATAGCGGGGTCCTACCCAGATACGCAGTATTTT. Supplemented by reference TRBV19 and TRBJ2-3, the full variable domain reads DGGITQSPKYLFRKEGQNVTLSCEQNLNHDAMYWYRQDPGQGLRLIYYSQIVNDFQKGDIAEGYSVSREKKESFPLTVTSAQKNPTAFYLCASSIAGSYPDTQYFGPGTRLTVL.

The chain joins TRBV7-8 to TRBJ1-3; 7 bases fit TRBD1. The CDR3 is made up of 18 amino acids. V trimming: 5 bases; J trimming: 2 bases; junction bases outside the gene matches: 15. Germline V gene data show CDR1 as SGHVS and CDR2 as FQNEAQ. The CDR3 nucleotides are TGTGCCAGCAGCACACCGACAGGGTCTAAGGTCACTGGAAACACCATATATTTT. It is translated as CASSTPTGSKVTGNTIYF.

The chain links TRBV5-1 to TRBJ2-3; D is perhaps TRBD1 (6 bases). V lost 2 bases, J lost 2 bases, and 9 bases lay in between. The CDR3 has 14 residues. Germline CDR1 and CDR2: SGHRS and YFSETQ. CDR3 in amino acids: CASSFTGTTDTQYF. The CDR3 coding sequence is TGCGCCAGCAGCTTTACAGGGACCACAGATACGCAGTATTTT.

The V and J genes are TRBV3-1 (or the pseudogene TRBV3-2) and TRBJ1-5, with D perhaps matching TRBD1 (5 bases). Per germline, CDR1 LGHDT and CDR2 YNNKEL (reference sequence). There are 14 residues in the CDR3. Trimming removed 5 bases at V and 4 bases at J, with 12 bases between. CDR3 in DNA: TGTGCCAGCAGCTCGGGTCGGGGGAATCAGCCCCAGCATTTT. It translates to CASSSGRGNQPQHF.

The chain links TRBV2 to TRBJ1-5, with D unclear. V was shortened by 4 bases and J by 1 base, with 8 bases between the two germline ends. This CDR3 has 14 residues. CDR1 and CDR2 (germline): SNHLY, FYNNEI. This CDR3 reads CASSGRRSNQPQHF. The CDR3 DNA sequence: TGTGCCAGCAGTGGGCGGAGGAGCAATCAGCCCCAGCATTTT.

The chain employs TRBV28 and TRBJ2-3, with 9 nucleotides matching TRBD2. With V trimmed by 8 bases and J by 2 bases, 11 bases remained unmatched. The germline V gene has CDR1 MDHEN and CDR2 SYDVKM. The CDR3 is 16 residues long. The CDR3 region has the DNA TGTGCCAGCCGACGCTGGCGGGGGGGCGACACAGATACGCAGTATTTT. Translating it yields CASRRWRGGDTDTQYF.

A remark on this clone: A junction boundary mismatches the germline segment, possibly from a read error. V and J are TRBV29-1 and TRBJ1-1, with TRBD1 as a possible D gene (6 bases). This CDR3 contains 13 residues. The germline V gene encodes CDR1 SQVTM and CDR2 ANQGSEA. CDR3 nucleotides: TGCAGCGTGGAAGGTGGGGGCGGTACTGAAGCTTTCTTT. Amino acids: CSVEGGGGTEAFF.

The chain recombines TRBV5-1 with TRBJ1-4, with TRBD1 matching over 9 bases. CDR1 SGHRS and CDR2 YFSETQ come from the germline V gene. The CDR3 totals 14 residues. With 4 bases clipped from V and 8 bases from J, the junction kept 6 bases outside the gene matches. CDR3 coding DNA: TGCGCCAGCAGCGTGGGGACAGGGAAAGAAAAACTGTTTTTT. Amino acids: CASSVGTGKEKLFF.

V usage is TRBV2 and J usage is TRBJ2-7; TRBD2 is a possible D gene (5 bases). This CDR3 comprises 12 residues. Per germline, CDR1 SNHLY and CDR2 FYNNEI. Trimming took 4 bases from V and 3 from J, leaving 7 bases between them. The CDR3: CASSATSYEQYF. CDR3 sequence (DNA): TGTGCCAGCAGTGCTACTAGCTACGAGCAGTACTTC.

The genes are TRBV5-1 and TRBJ2-1, with 10 bases matching TRBD2. Trimming took 3 bases from V and 5 from J; bases not matched to a gene: 5. CDR1 SGHRS and CDR2 YFSETQ come from the germline V gene. The CDR3 runs to 15 residues. The chain's CDR3 is CASSSTSGVDNEQFF. CDR3 DNA sequence: TGCGCCAGCAGCTCCACTAGCGGGGTGGACAATGAGCAGTTCTTC.

In regard to this clone: One end of the junction is discordant with germline, which a read error may explain. The chain links TRBV6-4 to TRBJ1-5, with 8 bases matching TRBD1. The CDR3 totals 18 residues. The germline V gene has CDR1 MRHNA and CDR2 SNTAGT. The CDR3 is CASSTGQSGDRNNQLQHF. The CDR3 DNA is TGTGCCAGCAGTACCGGTCAGAGTGGGGACAGGAACAATCAGCTCCAGCATTTT.

The V call is TRBV7-2, the J call TRBJ1-3; no definite D call. Trimming left V 0 bases short and J 4 bases short, with 10 bases between. Germline CDR1 is SGHTA and CDR2 is FQGNSA. CDR3 size: 15 residues. CDR3 DNA sequence: TGTGCCAGCAGCTTAGCGCGGACTTTCGGAAACACCATATATTTT. Its translation: CASSLARTFGNTIYF.